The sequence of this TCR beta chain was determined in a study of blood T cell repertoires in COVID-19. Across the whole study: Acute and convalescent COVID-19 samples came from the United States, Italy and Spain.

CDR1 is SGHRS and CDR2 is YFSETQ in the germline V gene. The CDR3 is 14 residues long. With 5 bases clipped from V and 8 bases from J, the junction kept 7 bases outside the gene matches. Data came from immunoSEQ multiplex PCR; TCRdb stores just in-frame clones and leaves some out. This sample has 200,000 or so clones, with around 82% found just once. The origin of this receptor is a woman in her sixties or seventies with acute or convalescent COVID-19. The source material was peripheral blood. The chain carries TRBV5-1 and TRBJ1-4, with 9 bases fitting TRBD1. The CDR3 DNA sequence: TGCGCCAGCAGGCAACAGGGGGCGCTGGAAAAACTGTTTTTT. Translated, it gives CASRQQGALEKLFF.